Listed here are 16 T cell receptor beta chains from one sample, sequenced in a study of human T cells and chemical hapten exposure. This sample's time point: patch test 1, 2 weeks after DPC sensitization. Treatment described: therapeutic diphenylcyclopropenone sensitization with weekly scalp DPC. TCRdb reprocessed the RACE reads via MiXCR and lists one record per CDR3 protein. The data hold some 120,000 distinct CDR3 sequences, with about 12% observed a single time. Sequenced material: whole blood, taken in connection with sensitization to the hapten diphenylcyclopropenone (DPC). The source is a woman in her forties or fifties with alopecia areata. Some clones in this sample may be carry-over from other donors' samples.

The chain carries TRBV20-1 and TRBJ2-3; 9 bases agree with TRBD1. The CDR3 has 16 amino acids. Trimming at V came to 7 bases and at J to 3 bases, leaving 14 bases not matched to a gene. Looked up from germline, CDR1 is DFQATT and CDR2 is SNEGSKA (reference sequence). The CDR3 coding sequence is TGCAGTGGAGAAGGGACAGGGACGGAGCGGACAGATACGCAGTATTTT. Translation gives CSGEGTGTERTDTQYF.

There are many counts of this clonotype. The V and J genes are TRBV6-1 and TRBJ2-2, with TRBD1 matching 8 bases. The germline CDR1 and CDR2 sequences are MNHNS and SASEGT. The junction had 10 bases not matched to a gene; V was cut back by 7 bases and J by 3 bases. This CDR3 contains 16 residues. The CDR3 region has the DNA TGTGCCAGCACCTTTTTGGACAGGGTTGACACCGGGGAGCTGTTTTTT. Protein product: CASTFLDRVDTGELFF.

This clonotype was found once. A much larger clone differs from this one at a single base, so this may be a read error. The chain joins TRBV3-1 to TRBJ1-6, with D unresolved. Per the germline V gene, CDR1 is LGHDT and CDR2 is YNNKEL (reference sequence). The length of the CDR3 is 16 residues. Deletions cut 8 bases from V and 4 bases from J, with 18 bases between. The CDR3 here is CASGGAIAGYNSPLHF. In DNA, the CDR3 is TGTGCCAGCGGAGGCGCGATTGCCGGTTATAATTCACCCCTCCACTTT.

This clonotype came up many times. The genes are TRBV20-1 and TRBJ2-2, with TRBD2 matching 8 bases. The CDR3 runs 13 residues. CDR1 is DFQATT, CDR2 SNEGSKA, per germline (reference sequence). J lost 4 bases, V lost 3 bases, and 1 base had no gene match. The CDR3 nucleotides read TGCAGTGCTAGCGGGGGGGGCACCGGGGAGCTGTTTTTT. The encoded protein is CSASGGGTGELFF.

V and J are TRBV12-3 or TRBV12-4 and TRBJ2-1; no definite D call. V was pared by 5 bases and J by 5 bases, with 7 bases between. The CDR3 has 12 residues. CDR3 protein: CASSPQNNEQFF. As DNA, the CDR3 is TGTGCCAGCAGTCCGCAAAACAATGAGCAGTTCTTC.

This clonotype has ten or more counts. The chain uses TRBV3-1 and TRBJ2-7; TRBD2 matches 8 bases. After removal of 4 bases from V and 3 bases from J, the junction contained 14 bases not matched to a gene. Germline lookup yields CDR1 LGHDT and CDR2 YNNKEL (reference sequence). This CDR3 contains 17 residues. CDR3 region: CASSLPSIAGRVYEQYF. Written as DNA, the CDR3 is TGTGCCAGCAGCCTCCCCTCCATAGCGGGACGGGTCTACGAGCAGTACTTC.

This clonotype was counted many times. The V gene is TRBV11-2, the J gene TRBJ2-2; 9 nucleotides match TRBD2. Looked up from germline, CDR1 is SGHAT and CDR2 is FQNNGV. The J segment lost 7 bases and the V segment lost 3 bases, leaving 6 bases of the junction unmatched. The CDR3 runs to 15 residues. The CDR3 spells CASSFSGTSYGELFF. DNA for the CDR3: TGTGCCAGCAGCTTTTCCGGGACTAGCTACGGGGAGCTGTTTTTT.

The gene calls are TRBV12-3 or TRBV12-4 and TRBJ1-2; unclear D gene. This CDR3 contains 13 residues. V shed 3 bases and J shed 1 base, with 6 bases lying between them. CDR3 region: CASSFGDNYGYTF. The CDR3 bases are TGTGCCAGCAGTTTTGGAGATAACTATGGCTACACCTTC.

The rearrangement uses TRBV5-1 and TRBJ2-1, with a tentative D call TRBD1 (6 bases). CDR3 length equals 16 residues. Between the trimmed V and J ends, which lost 2 bases and 0 bases, there was a span of 12 bases. The germline CDR1 and CDR2 sequences are SGHRS and YFSETQ. CDR3 loop: CASSFLGGSSYNEQFF. The CDR3 DNA reads as TGCGCCAGCAGCTTTCTAGGGGGAAGCTCCTACAATGAGCAGTTCTTC.

This clonotype was detected many times. The rearrangement uses TRBV28 and TRBJ2-7; 9 bases map to TRBD1. Per the germline V gene, CDR1 is MDHEN and CDR2 is SYDVKM. The CDR3 loop spans 14 amino acids. V lost 2 bases to trimming and J lost 5 bases; unmatched junction nucleotides: 4. This CDR3 reads CASSLGGQGDEQYF. The CDR3 DNA follows: TGTGCCAGCAGTTTAGGGGGACAGGGAGACGAGCAGTACTTC.

This clonotype showed up just a few times. This sequence joins TRBV5-1 and TRBJ2-2; D is perhaps TRBD1 (5 bases). V lost 5 bases and J 6 bases, leaving 11 bases between the germline ends. CDR3 length equals 13 residues. CDR1 SGHRS and CDR2 YFSETQ come from the germline V gene. The CDR3 nucleotides are TGCGCCAGCAGTTCAGGGCCGGCCGGGGAGCTGTTTTTT. The encoded protein is CASSSGPAGELFF.

This clonotype showed up just a few times. V is TRBV5-1 and J is TRBJ1-5; D call uncertain. The CDR3 has 14 amino acids. Per germline, CDR1 SGHRS and CDR2 YFSETQ. V gave up 4 bases and J gave up 4 bases, with 12 bases separating them. The CDR3 coding sequence is TGCGCCAGCAGCATGGGTCAGCCGAATCAGCCCCAGCATTTT. Protein: CASSMGQPNQPQHF. Drawing the rest from reference TRBV5-1 and TRBJ1-5, the complete variable domain is KAGVTQTPRYLIKTRGQQVTLSCSPISGHRSVSWYQQTPGQGLQFLFEYFSETQRNKGNFPGRFSGRQFSNSRSEMNVSTLELGDSALYLCASSMGQPNQPQHFGDGTRLSIL.

The sample holds a few counts of this clonotype. The rearrangement uses TRBV5-1 and TRBJ2-5; no clear D. The length of the CDR3 is 17 residues. Germline V lookup: CDR1 SGHRS, CDR2 YFSETQ. The ends were cut back, 5 bases at V and 1 base at J, with 21 bases in the middle. The CDR3 coding sequence is TGCGCCAGCAGAAAGGGAAGTCTGGGCGTCCTCCAAGAGACCCAGTACTTC. It specifies CASRKGSLGVLQETQYF.

This clonotype was seen at least ten times. The genes are TRBV6-6 and TRBJ1-2; no clear D gene. The germline V gene encodes CDR1 MNHNY and CDR2 SVGAGI (reference sequence). This CDR3 contains 13 residues. V dropped 7 bases and J dropped 0 bases, with 9 bases sitting between them. CDR3 coding DNA: TGTGCCAGCACCGACGGGGCTAACTATGGCTACACCTTC. This translates into CASTDGANYGYTF.

This clonotype appeared a few times. CDR3 sequence reads: CASKEHRDQPQHF. The DNA for the CDR3 is TGTGCCAGCAAGGAACATCGCGATCAGCCCCAGCATTTT. The rearrangement links TRBV28 to TRBJ1-5; no clear D. The CDR3 spans 13 residues. Germline CDR1 reads MDHEN; CDR2 reads SYDVKM. Trimming left V 7 bases short and J 5 bases short, with 12 bases between.

The sample holds a few counts of this clonotype. V usage is TRBV7-6 and J usage is TRBJ1-5; D is possibly TRBD1 (5 bases). V was shortened by 5 bases and J by 3 bases, with 11 bases between the two germline ends. CDR3 size: 14 residues. Germline V lookup: CDR1 SGHVS, CDR2 FNYEAQ. CDR3 sequence: CASSPGADNQPQHF. CDR3 in DNA: TGTGCCAGCAGCCCCGGGGCGGACAATCAGCCCCAGCATTTT.